The subject of this entry is one T cell receptor (beta chain). This record belongs to a study of human T cells and chemical hapten exposure. Germline lookup yields CDR1 SGHAT and CDR2 FQNNGV. The V and J ends lost 3 bases and 5 bases respectively, with 6 bases between them. The CDR3 is made up of 12 amino acids. The sample's time point: pre-sensitization, week 0. Sample treatment: therapeutic diphenylcyclopropenone sensitization with weekly scalp DPC. TCRdb passed the RACE reads through MiXCR, listing each CDR3 protein once. This table holds around 56,000 distinct CDR3 sequences, 8% to 10% found once. The V call is TRBV11-2, the J call TRBJ2-3; no clear D gene. The sample in question was whole blood, obtained in connection with sensitization to the hapten diphenylcyclopropenone (DPC). This TCR derives from a man in his forties or fifties with alopecia areata. Some clones in this sample may be carry-over from other donors' samples. CDR3 nucleotides: TGTGCCAGCAGCTTTTGGATAGATACGCAGTATTTT. Its protein is CASSFWIDTQYF.